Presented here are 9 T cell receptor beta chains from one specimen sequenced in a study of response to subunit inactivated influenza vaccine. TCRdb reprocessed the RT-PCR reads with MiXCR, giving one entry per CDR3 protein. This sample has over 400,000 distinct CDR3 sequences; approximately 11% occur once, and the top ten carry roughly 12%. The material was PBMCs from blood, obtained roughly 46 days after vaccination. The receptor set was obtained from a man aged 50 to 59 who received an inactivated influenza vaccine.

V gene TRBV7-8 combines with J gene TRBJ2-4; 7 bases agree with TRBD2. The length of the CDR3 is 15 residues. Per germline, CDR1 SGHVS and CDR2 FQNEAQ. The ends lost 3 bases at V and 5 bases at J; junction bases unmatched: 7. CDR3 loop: CASSLRGGTQNIQYF. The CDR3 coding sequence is TGTGCCAGCAGCTTGCGGGGAGGGACGCAAAACATTCAGTACTTC.

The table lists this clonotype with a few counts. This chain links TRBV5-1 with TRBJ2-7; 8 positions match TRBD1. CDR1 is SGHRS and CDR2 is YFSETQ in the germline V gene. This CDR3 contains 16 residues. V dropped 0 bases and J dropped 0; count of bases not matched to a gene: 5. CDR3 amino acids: CASSLEDRGSSYEQYF. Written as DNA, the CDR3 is TGCGCCAGCAGCTTGGAAGACAGGGGAAGCTCCTACGAGCAGTACTTC.

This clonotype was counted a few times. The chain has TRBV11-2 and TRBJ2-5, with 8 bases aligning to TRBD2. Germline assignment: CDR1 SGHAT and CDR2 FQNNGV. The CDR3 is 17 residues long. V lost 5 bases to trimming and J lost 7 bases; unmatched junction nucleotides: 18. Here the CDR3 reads CASSHRSGTRGIGTQYF. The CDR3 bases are TGTGCCAGCAGCCACCGATCCGGGACTAGGGGTATCGGGACCCAGTACTTC.

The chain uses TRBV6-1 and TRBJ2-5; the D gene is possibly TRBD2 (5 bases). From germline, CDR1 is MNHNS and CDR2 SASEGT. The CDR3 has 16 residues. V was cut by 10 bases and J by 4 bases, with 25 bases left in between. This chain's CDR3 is CATTEGVSPFGETQYF. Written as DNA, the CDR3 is TGTGCCACCACCGAGGGAGTCTCTCCTTTTGGAGAGACCCAGTACTTC.

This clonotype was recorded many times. As DNA, the CDR3 is TGCGCCAGCAGCCAAGAGGTCTACAGGGTTAATGGCTACACCTTC. Residues: CASSQEVYRVNGYTF. V gene TRBV4-3 combines with J gene TRBJ1-2, with D possibly TRBD1 on 6 matching bases. The germline V gene has CDR1 LGHNA and CDR2 YSLEER. The V gene lost 0 bases and the J gene lost 6 bases, with 14 bases spanning the gap. The CDR3 covers 15 residues.

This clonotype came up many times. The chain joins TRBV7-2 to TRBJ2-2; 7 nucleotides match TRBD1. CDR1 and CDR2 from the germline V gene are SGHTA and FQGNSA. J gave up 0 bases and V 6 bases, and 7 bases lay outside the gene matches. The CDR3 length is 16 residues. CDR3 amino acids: CASRPPGQSNTGELFF. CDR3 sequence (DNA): TGTGCCAGCAGACCTCCGGGACAGTCGAACACCGGGGAGCTGTTTTTT.

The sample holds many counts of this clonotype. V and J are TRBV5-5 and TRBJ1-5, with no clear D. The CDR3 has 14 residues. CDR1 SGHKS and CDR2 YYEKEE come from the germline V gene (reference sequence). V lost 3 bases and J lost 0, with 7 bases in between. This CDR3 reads CASSSTDSNQPQHF. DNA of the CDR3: TGTGCCAGCAGCTCCACAGATAGCAATCAGCCCCAGCATTTT.

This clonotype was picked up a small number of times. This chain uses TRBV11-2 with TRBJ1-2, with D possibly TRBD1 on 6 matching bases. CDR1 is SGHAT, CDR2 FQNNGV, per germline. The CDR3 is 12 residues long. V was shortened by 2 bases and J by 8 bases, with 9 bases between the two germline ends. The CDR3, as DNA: TGTGCCAGCAGCTTAAACAGGGTCGGCTACACCTTC. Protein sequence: CASSLNRVGYTF. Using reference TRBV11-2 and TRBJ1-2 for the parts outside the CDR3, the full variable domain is EAGVAQSPRYKIIEKRQSVAFWCNPISGHATLYWYQQILGQGPKLLIQFQNNGVVDDSQLPKDRFSAERLKGVDSTLKIQPAKLEDSAVYLCASSLNRVGYTFGSGTRLTVV.

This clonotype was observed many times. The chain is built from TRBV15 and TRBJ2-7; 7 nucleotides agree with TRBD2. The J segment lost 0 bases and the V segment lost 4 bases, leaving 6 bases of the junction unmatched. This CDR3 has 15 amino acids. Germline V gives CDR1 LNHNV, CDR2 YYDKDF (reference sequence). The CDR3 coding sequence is TGTGCCACCAGCAAAGCGGGACCCCTCTCCTACGAGCAGTACTTC. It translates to CATSKAGPLSYEQYF.